This T cell receptor (beta chain) appears in the sequencing data of a study of graft-versus-host responses after intestinal transplantation. In the study overall: Uniformly, recipients were administered anti-thymocyte globulin induction with subsequent tacrolimus and steroids for approximately 3 years.

In germline, CDR1 is SGHVS, CDR2 FQNEAQ. V was clipped by 7 bases and J by 4 bases, with 17 bases between them. This CDR3 is built from 15 residues. About this clone: Its antigen is still unknown.

The study, taken as a whole, reports: GvH clones occurred in recipient marrow; some first appeared in ileum or blood.

Assay used: immunoSEQ multiplex PCR; TCRdb lists only in-frame clones, some missing. This table has 84,000 or so clones, around 83% appearing once. This rearrangement joins TRBV7-8 to TRBJ1-5; unclear D gene. The sample was unstimulated CD4+ T cells sorted from spleen or lymph node cells, taken before intestinal transplant. The sequence derives from a human donor who received an intestinal transplant. The CDR3 sequence is CASNILGRENQPQHF. CDR3 coding DNA: TGTGCCAGCAACATTTTAGGCCGGGAAAATCAGCCCCAGCATTTT.